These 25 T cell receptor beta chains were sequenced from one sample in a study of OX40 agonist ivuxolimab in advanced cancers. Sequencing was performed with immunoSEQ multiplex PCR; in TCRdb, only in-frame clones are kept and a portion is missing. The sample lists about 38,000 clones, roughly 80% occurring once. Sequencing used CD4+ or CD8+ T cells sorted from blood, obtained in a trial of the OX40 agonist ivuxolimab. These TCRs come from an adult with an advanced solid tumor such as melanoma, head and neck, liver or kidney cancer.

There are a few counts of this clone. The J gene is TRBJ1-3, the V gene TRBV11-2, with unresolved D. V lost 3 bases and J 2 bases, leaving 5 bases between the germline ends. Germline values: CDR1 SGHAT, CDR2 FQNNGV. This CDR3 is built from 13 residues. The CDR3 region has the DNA TGTGCCAGCAGCTTCCCTGCTGGAAACACCATATATTTT. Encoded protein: CASSFPAGNTIYF.

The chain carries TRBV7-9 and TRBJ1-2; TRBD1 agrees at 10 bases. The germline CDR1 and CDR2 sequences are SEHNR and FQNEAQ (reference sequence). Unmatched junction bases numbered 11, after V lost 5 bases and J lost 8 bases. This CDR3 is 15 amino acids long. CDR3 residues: CASSPGTGERGGYTF. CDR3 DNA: TGTGCCAGCAGCCCCGGGACAGGGGAACGTGGCGGCTACACCTTC.

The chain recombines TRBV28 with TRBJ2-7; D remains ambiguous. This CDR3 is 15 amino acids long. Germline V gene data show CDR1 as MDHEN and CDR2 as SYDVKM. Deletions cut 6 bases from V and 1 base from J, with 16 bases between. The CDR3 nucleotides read TGTGCCAGCAGCCCCCCGGGCCACCTATCCTACGAGCAGTACTTC. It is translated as CASSPPGHLSYEQYF.

The DNA of the CDR3 is TGTGCCAGCAGCGTACTGGACTCCTACAATGAGCAGTTCTTC. Residues: CASSVLDSYNEQFF. The genes are TRBV9 and TRBJ2-1; D is unclear. V lost 1 base to trimming and J lost 0 bases, with 5 bases between them. Germline CDR1 and CDR2: SGDLS and YYNGEE. The CDR3 contains 14 residues.

The CDR3 protein is CASSFRQGGPTDTQYF. As DNA, the CDR3 is TGTGCCAGCAGCTTCCGACAGGGAGGGCCCACAGATACGCAGTATTTT. The gene calls are TRBV9 and TRBJ2-3; D is perhaps TRBD1 or TRBD2 (7 bases each). CDR1 SGDLS and CDR2 YYNGEE come from the germline V gene. V was trimmed by 4 bases and J by 2 bases, leaving 17 bases between them. This CDR3 is built from 16 residues.

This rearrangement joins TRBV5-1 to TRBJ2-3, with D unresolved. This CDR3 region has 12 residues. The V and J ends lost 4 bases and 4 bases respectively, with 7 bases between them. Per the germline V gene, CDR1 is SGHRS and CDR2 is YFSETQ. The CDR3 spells CASSLRADTQYF. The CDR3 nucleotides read TGCGCCAGCAGCCTGAGAGCAGATACGCAGTATTTT.

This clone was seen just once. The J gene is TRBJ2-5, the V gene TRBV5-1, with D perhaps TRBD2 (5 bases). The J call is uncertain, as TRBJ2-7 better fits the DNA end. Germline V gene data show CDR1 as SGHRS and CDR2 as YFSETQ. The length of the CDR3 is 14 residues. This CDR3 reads CASSSSWGAYEQYF. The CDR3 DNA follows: TGCGCCAGCAGCTCGAGCTGGGGAGCCTACGAGCAGTACTTC.

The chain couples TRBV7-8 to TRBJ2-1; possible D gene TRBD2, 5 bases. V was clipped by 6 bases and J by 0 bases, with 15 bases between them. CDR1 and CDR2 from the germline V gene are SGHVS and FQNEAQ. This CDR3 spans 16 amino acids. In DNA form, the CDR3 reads TGTGCCAGCAGACCCAGGAGACGGGACTCCTACAATGAGCAGTTCTTC. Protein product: CASRPRRRDSYNEQFF.

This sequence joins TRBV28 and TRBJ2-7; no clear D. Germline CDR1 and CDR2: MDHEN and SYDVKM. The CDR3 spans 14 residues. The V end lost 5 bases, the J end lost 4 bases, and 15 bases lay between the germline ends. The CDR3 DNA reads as TGTGCCAGCAGTCCGAATGCAAGGGCTTACGAGCAGTACTTC. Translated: CASSPNARAYEQYF. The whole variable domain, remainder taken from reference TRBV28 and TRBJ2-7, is DVKVTQSSRYLVKRTGEKVFLECVQDMDHENMFWYRQDPGLGLRLIYFSYDVKMKEKGDIPEGYSVSREKKERFSLILESASTNQTSMYLCASSPNARAYEQYFGPGTRLTVT.

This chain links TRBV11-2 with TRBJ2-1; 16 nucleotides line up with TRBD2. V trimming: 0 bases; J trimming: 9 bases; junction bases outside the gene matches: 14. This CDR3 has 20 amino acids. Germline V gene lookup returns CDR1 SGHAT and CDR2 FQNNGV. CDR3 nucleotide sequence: TGTGCCAGCAGCTTAGAGTACGGGACTAGCGGGAGGGCAAGGTGGTTTGAGCAGTTCTTC. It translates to CASSLEYGTSGRARWFEQFF.

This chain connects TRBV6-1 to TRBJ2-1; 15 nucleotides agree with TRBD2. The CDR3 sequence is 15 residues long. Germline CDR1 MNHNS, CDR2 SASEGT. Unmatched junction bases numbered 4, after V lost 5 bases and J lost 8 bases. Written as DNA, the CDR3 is TGTGCCAGCAGTCGGACTAGCGGGGGGGCGTATGAGCAGTTCTTC. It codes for CASSRTSGGAYEQFF.

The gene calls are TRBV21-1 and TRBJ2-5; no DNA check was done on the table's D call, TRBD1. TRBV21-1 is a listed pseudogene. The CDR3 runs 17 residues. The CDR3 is CASSKEVWGQKQETQYF. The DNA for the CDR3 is TGTGCCAGCAGCAAAGAAGTTTGGGGACAGAAACAAGAGACCCAGTACTTC.

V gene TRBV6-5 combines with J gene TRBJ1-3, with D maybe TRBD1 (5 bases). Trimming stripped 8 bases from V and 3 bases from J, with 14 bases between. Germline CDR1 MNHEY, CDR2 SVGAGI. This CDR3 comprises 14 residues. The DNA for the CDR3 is TGTGCCAGCGTCCCGGGGGGAGGTGGAAACACCATATATTTT. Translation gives CASVPGGGGNTIYF.

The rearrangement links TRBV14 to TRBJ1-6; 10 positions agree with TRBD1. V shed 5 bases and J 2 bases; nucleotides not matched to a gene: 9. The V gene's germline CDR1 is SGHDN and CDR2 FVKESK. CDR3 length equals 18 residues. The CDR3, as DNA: TGTGCCAGCAGCGGACGGACAGGGGGGACTACCTATAATTCACCCCTCCACTTT. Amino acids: CASSGRTGGTTYNSPLHF. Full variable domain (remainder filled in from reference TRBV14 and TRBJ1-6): EAGVTQFPSHSVIEKGQTVTLRCDPISGHDNLYWYRRVMGKEIKFLLHFVKESKQDESGMPNNRFLAERTGGTYSTLKVQPAELEDSGVYFCASSGRTGGTTYNSPLHFGNGTRLTVT.

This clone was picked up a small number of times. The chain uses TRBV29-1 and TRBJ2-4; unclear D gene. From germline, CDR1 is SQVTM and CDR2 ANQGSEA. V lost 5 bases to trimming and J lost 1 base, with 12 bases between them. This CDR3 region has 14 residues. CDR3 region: CSVKVPEAKNIQYF. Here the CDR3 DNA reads TGCAGCGTTAAAGTGCCGGAGGCCAAAAACATTCAGTACTTC.

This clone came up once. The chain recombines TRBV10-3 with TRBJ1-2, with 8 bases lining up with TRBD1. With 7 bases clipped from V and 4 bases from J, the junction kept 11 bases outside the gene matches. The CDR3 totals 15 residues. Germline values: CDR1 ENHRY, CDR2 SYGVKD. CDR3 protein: CAINTRDRLGYGYTF. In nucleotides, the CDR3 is TGTGCCATCAATACCCGGGACAGGTTGGGCTATGGCTACACCTTC.

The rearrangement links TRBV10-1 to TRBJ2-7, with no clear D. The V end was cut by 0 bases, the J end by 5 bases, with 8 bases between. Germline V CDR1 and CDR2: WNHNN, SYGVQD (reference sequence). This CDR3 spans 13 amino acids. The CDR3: CASSESGLDEQYF. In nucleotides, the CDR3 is TGCGCCAGCAGTGAGTCAGGGCTCGACGAGCAGTACTTC.

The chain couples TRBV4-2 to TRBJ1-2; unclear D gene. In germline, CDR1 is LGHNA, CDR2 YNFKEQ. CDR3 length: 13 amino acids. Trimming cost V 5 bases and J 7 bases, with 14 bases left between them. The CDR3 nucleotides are TGTGCCAGCAGCTCCTGGAGCGGTTCTGGCTACACCTTC. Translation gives CASSSWSGSGYTF.

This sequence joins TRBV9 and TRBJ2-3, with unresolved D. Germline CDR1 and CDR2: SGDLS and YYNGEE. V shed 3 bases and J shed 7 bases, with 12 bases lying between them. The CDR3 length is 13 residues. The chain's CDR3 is CASSEVGVNTQYF. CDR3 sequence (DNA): TGTGCCAGCAGCGAGGTAGGCGTGAATACGCAGTATTTT.

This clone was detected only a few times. CDR3 sequence: CAWSLTGFRETQYF. The CDR3, as DNA: TGTGCCTGGAGTTTGACAGGGTTTCGGGAGACCCAGTACTTC. This chain links TRBV30 with TRBJ2-5; 7 positions match TRBD1. Unmatched junction bases numbered 8, after V lost 2 bases and J lost 5 bases. Looked up from germline, CDR1 is GTSNPN and CDR2 is SVGIG (reference sequence). This CDR3 comprises 14 residues.

CDR3 region: CASSSTTRPPYEQYF. The CDR3 DNA is TGCGCCAGCAGCTCAACAACTAGGCCCCCATACGAGCAGTACTTC. The J gene is TRBJ2-7, the V gene TRBV5-1; D possibly corresponds to TRBD2 (5 bases). CDR3 length: 15 amino acids. Germline-derived CDR1 and CDR2 are SGHRS and YFSETQ. V was shortened by 3 bases and J by 4 bases, with 17 bases between the two germline ends.

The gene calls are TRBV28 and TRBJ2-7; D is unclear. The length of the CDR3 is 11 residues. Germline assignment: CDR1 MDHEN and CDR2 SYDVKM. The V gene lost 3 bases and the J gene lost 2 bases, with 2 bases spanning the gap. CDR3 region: CASSFTYEQYF. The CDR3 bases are TGTGCCAGCAGTTTTACCTACGAGCAGTACTTC.

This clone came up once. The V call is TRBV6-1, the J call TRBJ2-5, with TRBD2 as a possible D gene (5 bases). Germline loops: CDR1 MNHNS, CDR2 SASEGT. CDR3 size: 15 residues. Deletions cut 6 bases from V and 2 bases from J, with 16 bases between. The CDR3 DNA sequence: TGTGCCAGCAGGTTACCTGTGAGGAGGCAAGAGACCCAGTACTTC. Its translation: CASRLPVRRQETQYF.

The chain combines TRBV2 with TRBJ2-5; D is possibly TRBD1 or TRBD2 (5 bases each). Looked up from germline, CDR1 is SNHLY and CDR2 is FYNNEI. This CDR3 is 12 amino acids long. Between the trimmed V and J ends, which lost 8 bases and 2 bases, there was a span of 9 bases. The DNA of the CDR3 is TGTGCCAGCGGGACGCGGCAAGAGACCCAGTACTTC. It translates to CASGTRQETQYF.

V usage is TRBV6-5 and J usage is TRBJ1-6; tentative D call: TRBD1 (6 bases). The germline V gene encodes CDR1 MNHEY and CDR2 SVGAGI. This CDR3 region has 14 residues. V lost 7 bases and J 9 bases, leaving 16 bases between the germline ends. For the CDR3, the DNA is TGTGCCAGCACACCGGGACAACAAACTTCACCCCTCCACTTT. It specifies CASTPGQQTSPLHF.